Listed below are T cell receptor beta chains from one sample, sequenced in a study of beta chain features in type 1 diabetes. This table comes from immunoSEQ multiplex PCR, and its TCRdb copy is limited to in-frame clones, with some not included. In the table there are 300,000 to 350,000 clones, around 9.7% of which are singletons. The source material was central memory CD4+ T cells from blood. The receptors come from a young man with type 1 diabetes. Each CDR3 is given with its conserved first and last residue. A D gene is named only where the DNA matches it firmly. Clone size is not always given. Where it is, it says once, few, many or a class for expanded clones.

v_call: TRBV19
j_call: TRBJ1-4
clone_size: NA
d_call: NA
cdr3_aa: CASSPGTGNEKLFF
cdr3_nt: TGTGCCAGTAGTCCCGGGACGGGGAATGAAAAACTGTTTTTT

v_call: TRBV7-9
j_call: TRBJ2-7
clone_size: many
d_call: TRBD2
cdr3_aa: CASSLSAPSGGPASYEQYF
cdr3_nt: TGTGCCAGCAGCTTAAGCGCGCCTAGCGGGGGGCCGGCGTCCTACGAGCAGTACTTC

v_call: TRBV10-2
j_call: TRBJ2-3
clone_size: many
d_call: TRBD2
cdr3_aa: CALGGATDTQYF
cdr3_nt: TGCGCTCTCGGGGGGGCCACAGATACGCAGTATTTT

v_call: TRBV5-1
j_call: TRBJ2-1
clone_size: many
d_call: NA
cdr3_aa: CASSFHNEQFF
cdr3_nt: TGCGCCAGCAGCTTCCACAATGAGCAGTTCTTC

v_call: TRBV28
j_call: TRBJ2-1
clone_size: few
d_call: TRBD2
cdr3_aa: CASSLREGSGGHNEQFF
cdr3_nt: TGTGCCAGCAGTTTACGTGAAGGAAGCGGGGGGCACAATGAGCAGTTCTTC

v_call: TRBV15
j_call: TRBJ1-2
clone_size: few
d_call: TRBD1
cdr3_aa: CATSRGDRPEYGYTF
cdr3_nt: TGTGCCACCAGCAGAGGGGACAGGCCCGAGTATGGCTACACCTTC

v_call: TRBV6-6
j_call: TRBJ2-7
clone_size: many
d_call: TRBD2
cdr3_aa: CASSSGGTYEQYF
cdr3_nt: TGTGCCAGCAGTTCGGGGGGGACCTACGAGCAGTACTTC

v_call: TRBV7-2
j_call: TRBJ2-3
clone_size: NA
d_call: TRBD2
cdr3_aa: CASSPAAPTSGGGDTQYF
cdr3_nt: TGTGCCAGCAGCCCGGCCGCCCCGACTAGCGGGGGTGGAGATACGCAGTATTTT

v_call: TRBV11-2
j_call: TRBJ2-1
clone_size: NA
d_call: NA
cdr3_aa: CASSLSWYREVDEQFF
cdr3_nt: TGTGCCAGCAGCTTAAGTTGGTACAGGGAAGTCGATGAGCAGTTCTTC

v_call: TRBV6-1
j_call: TRBJ2-3
clone_size: NA
d_call: NA
cdr3_aa: CASVPRRATDTQYF
cdr3_nt: TGTGCCAGCGTCCCTAGGAGGGCCACAGATACGCAGTATTTT

v_call: TRBV13
j_call: TRBJ2-5
clone_size: few
d_call: TRBD2
cdr3_aa: CASSLSAGGRETQYF
cdr3_nt: TGTGCCAGCAGCTTATCGGCGGGGGGGCGAGAGACCCAGTACTTC

v_call: TRBV7-9
j_call: TRBJ2-5
clone_size: NA
d_call: TRBD2
cdr3_aa: CASSTRLGSGGQETQYF
cdr3_nt: TGTGCCAGCAGCACCAGGTTGGGTAGCGGGGGACAAGAGACCCAGTACTTC

v_call: TRBV5-1
j_call: TRBJ1-1
clone_size: NA
d_call: NA
cdr3_aa: CASSLEWGQNTEAFF
cdr3_nt: TGCGCCAGCAGCTTGGAATGGGGCCAGAACACTGAAGCTTTCTTT

v_call: TRBV18
j_call: TRBJ2-3
clone_size: few
d_call: NA
cdr3_aa: CASSEGGAHQDTQYF
cdr3_nt: TGTGCCAGCTCCGAGGGTGGGGCGCATCAAGATACGCAGTATTTT

v_call: TRBV11-2
j_call: TRBJ2-1
clone_size: few
d_call: NA
cdr3_aa: CASSFAGYNEQFF
cdr3_nt: TGTGCCAGCAGCTTTGCAGGCTACAATGAGCAGTTCTTC

v_call: TRBV10-3
j_call: TRBJ2-7
clone_size: many
d_call: NA
cdr3_aa: CAISESTGYEQYF
cdr3_nt: TGTGCCATCAGTGAGTCGACGGGCTACGAGCAGTACTTC

v_call: TRBV28
j_call: TRBJ2-5
clone_size: many
d_call: TRBD1
cdr3_aa: CASDEQGAAETQYF
cdr3_nt: TGTGCCAGCGACGAACAGGGGGCGGCGGAGACCCAGTACTTC

v_call: TRBV7-9
j_call: TRBJ2-3
clone_size: NA
d_call: NA
cdr3_aa: CATDRDLGDTQYF
cdr3_nt: TGTGCCACCGACCGGGATTTGGGGGATACGCAGTATTTT

v_call: TRBV19
j_call: TRBJ2-5
clone_size: many
d_call: NA
cdr3_aa: CASKAEETQYF
cdr3_nt: TGTGCCAGTAAGGCGGAAGAGACCCAGTACTTC

v_call: TRBV4-1
j_call: TRBJ2-3
clone_size: few
d_call: NA
cdr3_aa: CASSLRLEISDTQYF
cdr3_nt: TGCGCCAGCAGCCTGAGACTAGAAATCTCAGATACGCAGTATTTT

v_call: TRBV28
j_call: TRBJ1-1
clone_size: few
d_call: NA
cdr3_aa: CASHQSLNTEAFF
cdr3_nt: TGTGCCAGCCATCAATCACTGAACACTGAAGCTTTCTTT

v_call: TRBV7-2
j_call: TRBJ2-3
clone_size: NA
d_call: TRBD2
cdr3_aa: CASSLESGGAVTDTQYF
cdr3_nt: TGTGCCAGCAGCTTAGAAAGCGGGGGGGCCGTAACAGATACGCAGTATTTT